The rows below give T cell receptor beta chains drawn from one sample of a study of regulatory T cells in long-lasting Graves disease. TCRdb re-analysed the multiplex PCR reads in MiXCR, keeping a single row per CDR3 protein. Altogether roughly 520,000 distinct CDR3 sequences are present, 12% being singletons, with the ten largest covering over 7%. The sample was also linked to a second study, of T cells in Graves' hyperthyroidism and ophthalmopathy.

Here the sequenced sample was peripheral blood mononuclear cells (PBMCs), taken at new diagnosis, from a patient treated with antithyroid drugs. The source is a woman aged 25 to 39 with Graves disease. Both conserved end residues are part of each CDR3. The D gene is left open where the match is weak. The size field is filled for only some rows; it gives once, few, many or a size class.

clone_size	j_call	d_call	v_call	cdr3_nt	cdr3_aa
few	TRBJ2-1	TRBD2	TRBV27	TGTGCCAGCAGGGGGGGACTAGCGGGAAAGAATGAGCGGTTCTTC	CASRGGLAGKNERFF
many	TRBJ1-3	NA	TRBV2	TGTGCCAGCAGTGAAGCGTTATCGCCGGGAAACACCATATATTTT	CASSEALSPGNTIYF
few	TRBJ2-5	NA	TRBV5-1	TGCGCCAGCAACCCCCCAAAGGGGGTTGAGCAAGAGACCCAGTACTTC	CASNPPKGVEQETQYF
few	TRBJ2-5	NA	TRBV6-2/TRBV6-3	TGTGCCAGCAAGGGGGTAGCGTGGGAGACCCAGTACTTC	CASKGVAWETQYF
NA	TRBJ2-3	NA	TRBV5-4	TGTGCCAGCAGCTTGTCGACGGGCACAGATACGCAGTATTTT	CASSLSTGTDTQYF
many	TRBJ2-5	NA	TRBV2	TGTGCCAGCAGTCAGTCAGAGACCCAGTACTTC	CASSQSETQYF
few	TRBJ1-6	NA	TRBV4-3	TGCGCCAGCAGCCGACTCAGGAGCTCCTATAATTCACCCCTCCACTTT	CASSRLRSSYNSPLHF
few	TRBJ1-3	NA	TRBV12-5	TGTGCTAGTGGTTTGGTGGTGGTCAACAGATACTCTGGAAACACCATATATTTT	CASGLVVVNRYSGNTIYF
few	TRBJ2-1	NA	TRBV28	TGTGCCAGCAGCTTGGGGGGAGTTCAAGACAATGAGCAGTTCTTC	CASSLGGVQDNEQFF
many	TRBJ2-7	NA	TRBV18	TGTGCCAGCTCCTACGGTAGGGACGAGCAGTACTTC	CASSYGRDEQYF
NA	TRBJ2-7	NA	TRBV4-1	TGCGCCAGCAGCCAAGATCGAGGCCCCACGGGGGAGCAGTACTTC	CASSQDRGPTGEQYF
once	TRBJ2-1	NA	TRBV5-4	TGTGCCAGCAGCTTAAGGATCGGCAATGAGCAGCTCTTC	CASSLRIGNEQLF
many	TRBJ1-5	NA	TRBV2	TGTGCCAGCAGTGGTTCAGGGGGCAATCAGCCCCAGCATTTT	CASSGSGGNQPQHF
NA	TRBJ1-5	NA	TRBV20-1	TGCAGTGCTAGAGATTCGAGGGGATTGCAGCCCCAGCATTTT	CSARDSRGLQPQHF
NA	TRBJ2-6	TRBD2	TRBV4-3	TGCGCCAGCAGCCAAGAGTGGGTAGCGGGAGGAATCTCTGGGGCCAACGTCCTGACTTTC	CASSQEWVAGGISGANVLTF
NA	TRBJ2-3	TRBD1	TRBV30	TGTGCCTGGAGTGACAGGGGGCCCGCAGATACGCAGTATTTT	CAWSDRGPADTQYF
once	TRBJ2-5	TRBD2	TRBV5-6	TGTGCCAGCAGCGTTAGCGGGAGGGCCAGGGGAGAGACCCAGTACTTC	CASSVSGRARGETQYF
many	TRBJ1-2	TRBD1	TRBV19	TGTGCCAGTAATTCACCGGGGACAGGGGTGAATGGCTACACCTTC	CASNSPGTGVNGYTF
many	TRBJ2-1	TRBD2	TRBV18	TGTGCCAGCTCCGGACTAGCGGGAGGAGGCGCCTACAATGAGCAGTTCTTC	CASSGLAGGGAYNEQFF
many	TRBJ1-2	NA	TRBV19	TGTGCCAGTAGACTCTCGGTCGCGTATGGCTACACCTTC	CASRLSVAYGYTF
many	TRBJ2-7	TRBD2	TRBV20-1	TGCAGTGCCAGTCGGGGGGGGGATGGCTACGAGCAGTACTTC	CSASRGGDGYEQYF
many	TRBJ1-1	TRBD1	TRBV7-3	TGTGCCAGCAGCCCCGGGGGACAGGGCAGGATGAACACTGAAGCTTTCTTT	CASSPGGQGRMNTEAFF
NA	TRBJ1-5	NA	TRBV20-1	TGCAGTGTAGGGGCAGGCGGGTCCAATCAGCCCCAGCATTTT	CSVGAGGSNQPQHF
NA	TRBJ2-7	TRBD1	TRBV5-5	TGTGCCAGCAGAATAACCGGGACAGGGTTCGAGCAGTACTTC	CASRITGTGFEQYF
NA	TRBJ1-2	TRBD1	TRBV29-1	TGCAGCGTCGCGACAGGGAGCCTGTATGGCTACACCTTC	CSVATGSLYGYTF
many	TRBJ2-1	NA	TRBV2	TGTGCCAGCAGGGAGAATACCGGGACAAGGGCTGGTGTTGTGGAGTTCTTC	CASRENTGTRAGVVEFF
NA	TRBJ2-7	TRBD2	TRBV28	TGTGCCAGCAGTTCCGCAAGCGGGAGCAGTAGTGGCTCCCTCTACGAGCAGTACTTC	CASSSASGSSSGSLYEQYF
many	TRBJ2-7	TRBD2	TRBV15	TGTGCCACCAGCAGAGAAGGCGGGAGGGCCTACGAGCAGTACTTC	CATSREGGRAYEQYF
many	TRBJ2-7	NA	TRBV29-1	TGCAGCGCTGGAACAGTCGGACAGCCCTACGAGCAGTACTTC	CSAGTVGQPYEQYF
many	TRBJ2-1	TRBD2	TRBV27	TGTGCAGAACTCGGGCGTCGACTAGCGTGGTACAATGAGCAGTTCTTC	CAELGRRLAWYNEQFF
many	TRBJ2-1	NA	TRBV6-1	TGTGCCAGCAGCCGGGACGTACGACCCTACAATGAGCAGTTCTTC	CASSRDVRPYNEQFF
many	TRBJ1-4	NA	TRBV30	TGTGCCTGGAGTGTAATAGGGCCGGGACAACTGTTTTTT	CAWSVIGPGQLFF
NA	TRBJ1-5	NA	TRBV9	TGTGCCAGCAGCGGTCCGGGACTCAATCAGCCCCAGCATTTT	CASSGPGLNQPQHF
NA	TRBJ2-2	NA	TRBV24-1	TGTGCCACCAGTGACCGGACAGCTACGAACACCGGGGAGCTGTTTTTT	CATSDRTATNTGELFF
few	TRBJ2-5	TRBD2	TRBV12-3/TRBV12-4	TGTGCCAGCATGCCGGGACTAGCGGCCCAAGAGACCCAGTACTTC	CASMPGLAAQETQYF
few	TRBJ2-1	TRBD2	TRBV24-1	TGTGCCACCAGTGAGACTTCTAGCGGCTCCTACAATGAGCAGTTCTTC	CATSETSSGSYNEQFF
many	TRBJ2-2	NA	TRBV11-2	TGTGCCAGCAGACGCGGGACTGGTACTTCCACCGGGGAGCTGTTTTTT	CASRRGTGTSTGELFF
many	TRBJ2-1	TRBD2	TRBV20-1	TGCAGTGCTCCGGGAGGGATGAGTTGGAATGAGCAGTTCTTC	CSAPGGMSWNEQFF
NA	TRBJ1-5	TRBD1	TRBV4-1	TGCGCCAGCAGCCAAGATCTTTTGGCAGGGGGATTGAGCAATCAGCCCCAGCATTTT	CASSQDLLAGGLSNQPQHF
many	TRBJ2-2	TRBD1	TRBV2	TGTGCCAGCCAGGGGGCGCGAAACGGGGAGCTGTTTTTT	CASQGARNGELFF
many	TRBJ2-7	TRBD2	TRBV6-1	TGTGCCAGCAGCGATCCTCGGCGCCGACTAGCGTTGGGGGAGCAGTACTTC	CASSDPRRRLALGEQYF
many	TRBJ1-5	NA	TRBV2	TGTGCCAGCAGGGGGGCAGGGAAGGGCAATCAGCCCCAGCATTTT	CASRGAGKGNQPQHF
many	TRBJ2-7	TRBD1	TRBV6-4	TGTGCCAGCAGAAGACCAGGGGGAGATGGCTACGAGCAGTACTTC	CASRRPGGDGYEQYF
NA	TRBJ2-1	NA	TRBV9	TGTGCCAGCAGCGTAAACCCGCGTGGGGCGATCTCCTACAATGAGCAGTTCTTC	CASSVNPRGAISYNEQFF
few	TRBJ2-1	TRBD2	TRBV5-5	TGTGCCAGCAGCTTGCGTCTAGCGGGAGCCTGGGATGAGCAGTTCTTC	CASSLRLAGAWDEQFF
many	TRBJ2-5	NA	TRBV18	TGTGCCAGCTCACCCCAAGGGACTCTGCGACAAGAGACCCAGTACTTC	CASSPQGTLRQETQYF
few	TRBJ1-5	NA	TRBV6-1	TGTGCCAGCAGCTCCCGCGGGGTAAGGCAGCCCCAGCATTTT	CASSSRGVRQPQHF
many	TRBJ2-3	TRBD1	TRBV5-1	TGCGCCAGCAGCTTGGGACAGGGCGGGACAGATACGCAGTATTTT	CASSLGQGGTDTQYF
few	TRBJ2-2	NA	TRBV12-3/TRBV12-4	TGTGCCAGCACTATCTGGGCGGAGGCCCACGGGGAGCTGTTTTTT	CASTIWAEAHGELFF
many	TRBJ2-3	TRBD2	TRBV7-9	TGTGCCAGCAGCGGGCGGGGGACTAGCACAGATACGCAGTATTTT	CASSGRGTSTDTQYF